This TCR beta chain was retrieved from a study of post-analysis software for immune sequencing data (dated by TCRdb to the mid-2010s). About the study as a whole: Relapsing-remitting, secondary progressive and progressive-relapsing multiple sclerosis were recorded as disease courses, and subtype annotation was lacking for some patients. The multiple sclerosis patient repertoires were compared with 11 previously published healthy control repertoires from donors aged about 6 to 26 years. A subset of samples was prepared in parallel using single-end sample barcoding, then pooled and co-amplified after Illumina adapter ligation. Summary of the overall study and its limitations: Significantly lower normalized Chao1 diversity was found in multiple sclerosis patients than in controls, suggesting substantial peripheral T-cell clonal expansion. Strong co-clustering of samples prepared in the same batch was shown by direct clustering with F measure, prompting a batch-effect correction. The control group was slightly older than the multiple sclerosis patient group.

To demonstrate the VDJtools post-analysis software, TCR beta repertoires were profiled from the peripheral blood of 13 young patients with multiple sclerosis. Multiple sclerosis patients were children and adolescents aged roughly 6 to 15 years. As to this clonotype: It has no known antigen specificity. One base away there is no much larger clone; base qualities are not given.

Library prep was done by PCR. The listed sequencing device is Illumina HiSeq 2500. To reduce PCR and sequencing biases, unique molecular identifiers were built into the TCR beta cDNA libraries. Some 500,000 cDNA molecules were obtained per 1 to 10 million input T cells, so each molecule approximated one T cell. Patient libraries were prepared and sequenced with the same protocol used for the earlier healthy control dataset. Within a given batch, samples were prepared together, multiplexed and sequenced on the same HiSeq lane. As for how the authors treated the data: Raw barcoded reads were processed with MIGEC, discarding single-read molecular identifier groups before consensus assembly and CDR3 extraction. Clonotype tables were post-analysed with VDJtools, and diversity was normalized by down-sampling all datasets to the smallest sample size. In repertoire overlap clustering, CDR3 amino acid sequences, but not nucleotide sequences, were matched to correct batch-related cross-sample contamination. TCRdb trimmed public reads at Q25 via fastp, called clones via MiXCR and kept in-frame beta chains. One record per CDR3 amino acid sequence lists the most common genes and DNA. For this entry, the V and J calls and clone size follow TCRdb and not the study's own pipeline. This sample holds hundreds of thousands of distinct CDR3 sequences; roughly 45% were observed only once. Around 10% of the sample belongs to the ten largest clones.

The sample taken for sequencing was blood. This receptor was obtained from a girl under 18 with multiple sclerosis.

Read as DNA, the sequence is TGCGCCAGCAGCCAAGTCGTTAGCGGGGGACACTACGAGCAGTACTTC. This sequence encodes CASSQVVSGGHYEQYF. The chain joins TRBV4-1 to TRBJ2-7, with 9 junctional bases fitting TRBD2. Per the germline V gene, MGHRA is the CDR1 and YSYEKL is the CDR2. The CDR3 sequence holds 16 residues, the cysteine and phenylalanine included. Only CDR3 DNA remains: 48 bases, in frame from the first base. At the junction V is shortened by 1 base and J by 3 bases; bases outside the gene matches: 7.